These T cell receptor beta chains were read from a single sample in a study of control samples from healthy donors and cancer patients. Clones were read by immunoSEQ multiplex PCR, and TCRdb kept only the in-frame ones, dropping some. The sample consists of fewer than 100,000 clones, approximately 82% of them appearing once. Sequencing used blood. The receptors derive from a woman in her sixties or seventies in good health. The CDR3 runs from the conserved cysteine through the conserved F or W. The order of the fields is V gene, D gene, J gene, clone size, CDR3 protein, CDR3 DNA. The D gene is left open where the match is weak. Clone size appears in some rows only: once, few, many, or a class for an expanded clone.

>TRBV6-5|TRBD2|TRBJ2-7|once
CASSYGREGPYEQYF
TGTGCCAGCAGTTACGGGCGGGAGGGCCCGTACGAGCAGTACTTC
>TRBV28|TRBD2|TRBJ2-7|.
CASRGGLAVYEQYF
TGTGCCAGCAGGGGGGGACTAGCGGTTTACGAGCAGTACTTC
>TRBV9|.|TRBJ1-3|.
CASSVTGSPGNTIYF
TGTGCCAGCAGCGTCACAGGGAGTCCCGGAAACACCATATATTTT
>TRBV19|.|TRBJ1-1|.
CASSTGGRTEAFF
TGTGCCAGTAGTACGGGGGGTCGCACTGAAGCTTTCTTT
>TRBV19|TRBD1|TRBJ1-1|.
CASSTTDRANTEAFF
TGTGCCAGTAGTACGACGGACAGGGCGAACACTGAAGCTTTCTTT
>TRBV21-1|.|TRBJ2-5|.
CASSNLLQGWRETQYF
TGTGCCAGCAGCAATTTGTTACAGGGGTGGCGAGAGACCCAGTACTTC
>TRBV7-9|.|TRBJ1-4|.
CASSLLEANEKLFF
TGTGCCAGCAGCCTATTAGAGGCTAATGAAAAACTGTTTTTT
>TRBV9|.|TRBJ2-5|.
CASSVGGLPEETQYF
TGTGCCAGCAGCGTAGGTGGGCTACCAGAAGAGACCCAGTACTTC
>TRBV4-1|TRBD2|TRBJ2-1|few
CASSRELAGVLFF
TGCGCCAGCAGCCGCGAACTAGCGGGAGTACTGTTCTTC
>TRBV7-9|TRBD2|TRBJ2-1|.
CASSPGLAGGAEQFF
TGTGCCAGCAGCCCAGGACTAGCGGGAGGGGCGGAGCAGTTCTTC
>TRBV19|TRBD2|TRBJ2-1|.
CASSISGKRNYNEQFF
TGTGCCAGTAGTATTAGCGGGAAACGAAACTACAATGAGCAGTTCTTC
>TRBV27|.|TRBJ1-2|many
CATRRGNYGYTF
TGTGCCACCAGAAGGGGTAACTATGGCTACACCTTC
>TRBV20-1|TRBD1|TRBJ1-1|.
CSASKQGYTEAFF
TGCAGTGCTAGTAAACAGGGGTACACTGAAGCTTTCTTT
>TRBV2|.|TRBJ1-5|few
CASSENGGSNQPQHF
TGTGCCAGCAGTGAAAATGGGGGGAGCAATCAGCCCCAGCATTTT
>TRBV3-1/TRBV3-2|.|TRBJ1-4|.
CASSQATGSFFIEKLFF
TGTGCCAGCAGCCAAGCTACAGGGTCTTTCTTTATCGAAAAACTGTTTTTT
>TRBV12-5|.|TRBJ2-3|.
CASGLQTDTQYF
TGTGCTAGTGGTTTGCAAACAGATACGCAGTATTTT
>TRBV5-1|TRBD1|TRBJ1-6|.
CASSLESTGVGSPLHF
TGCGCCAGCAGCTTGGAGTCGACAGGGGTGGGTTCACCCCTCCACTTT
>TRBV5-6|TRBD2|TRBJ2-2|once
CASSPGGPNTGELFF
TGTGCCAGCAGCCCGGGGGGACCGAACACCGGGGAGCTGTTTTTT
>TRBV11-2|.|TRBJ2-3|.
CASLRAGTDTQYF
TGTGCCAGCCTCAGGGCAGGCACAGATACGCAGTATTTT
>TRBV11-3|.|TRBJ2-2|.
CASSFVPVGELFF
TGTGCCAGCAGCTTCGTTCCAGTCGGGGAGCTGTTTTTT
>TRBV6-5|.|TRBJ2-5|.
CASKMGNQETQYF
TGTGCCAGCAAGATGGGAAATCAAGAGACCCAGTACTTC
>TRBV7-6|.|TRBJ2-1|.
CASSLVSDSYNEQFF
TGTGCCAGCAGCTTAGTGTCGGATTCCTACAATGAGCAGTTCTTC
>TRBV5-4|.|TRBJ1-2|once
CASSLVARGTYGYTF
TGTGCCAGCAGCTTGGTTGCCAGGGGAACCTACGGCTACACCTTC
>TRBV28|TRBD1|TRBJ2-2|.
CASSPPGQGTGELFF
TGTGCCAGCAGTCCCCCGGGACAGGGGACCGGGGAGCTGTTTTTT
>TRBV12-3/TRBV12-4|TRBD1|TRBJ2-3|.
CASGTGIPDTQYF
TGTGCCAGCGGGACAGGGATCCCAGATACGCAGTATTTT